What follows are 13 T cell receptor beta chains derived from one specimen sequenced in a study of T-cell reconstitution after alpha-beta-depleted transplantation in children. The TCRbeta library was prepared with unique molecular identifiers. TCRdb fed the PCR reads into MiXCR, producing one record per CDR3 protein. The table records 210,000 or so distinct CDR3 sequences, under 13% of them present only once. Sequencing was performed on PBMCs, taken before TCRalphabeta/CD19-depleted stem cell transplant. These receptors all come from a child in the first two years of life with acute myeloid leukemia, due to receive a stem cell transplant.

CDR3 protein: CASSSSLVLNEQFF. In DNA, the CDR3 is TGTGCCAGCAGTTCATCGCTCGTGTTGAATGAGCAGTTCTTC. This chain connects TRBV12-3 or TRBV12-4 to TRBJ2-1; D is unresolved. V was trimmed by 4 bases and J by 7 bases, leaving 14 bases between them. The CDR3 consists of 14 residues.

This clonotype was seen ten or more times. The genes are TRBV7-9 and TRBJ1-4; weak D call: TRBD1 (5 bases). V was trimmed by 1 base and J by 0 bases, leaving 6 bases between them. This CDR3 has 15 residues. Looked up from germline, CDR1 is SEHNR and CDR2 is FQNEAQ (reference sequence). CDR3: CASSLVQATNEKLFF. For the CDR3, the DNA is TGTGCCAGCAGCTTAGTACAGGCAACTAATGAAAAACTGTTTTTT.

This clonotype is a singleton in its sample. This rearrangement joins TRBV18 to TRBJ1-1; D gene uncertain. The germline gives CDR1 KGHSH, CDR2 LQKENI. The CDR3 runs to 14 residues. The V and J ends lost 4 bases and 2 bases respectively, with 11 bases between them. This CDR3 reads CASSRGPANTEAFF. For the CDR3, the DNA is TGTGCCAGCTCACGAGGACCCGCCAACACTGAAGCTTTCTTT.

The rearrangement links TRBV6-4 to TRBJ2-3; 7 nucleotides match TRBD2. Germline CDR1 MRHNA, CDR2 SNTAGT. The CDR3 loop spans 18 amino acids. With V trimmed by 11 bases and J by 0 bases, 20 bases remained unmatched. CDR3: CAFIYLRDYLSSTDTQYF. Here the CDR3 DNA reads TGTGCCTTCATCTACCTCCGGGACTACTTATCTAGCACAGATACGCAGTATTTT.

This clonotype was detected ten times or more. The genes are TRBV5-1 and TRBJ1-5; TRBD1 matches 9 bases. Per the germline V gene, CDR1 is SGHRS and CDR2 is YFSETQ. V shed 4 bases, J shed 5 bases, and the junction held 7 bases outside the gene matches. There are 15 residues in the CDR3. The CDR3 nucleotides read TGCGCCAGCAGCCCGGGACAGGGATCGGATCAGCCCCAGCATTTT. This encodes CASSPGQGSDQPQHF.

This clonotype has ten or more counts. V gene TRBV7-9 combines with J gene TRBJ2-4; D is unresolved. Trimming pared 1 base from V and 1 base from J, leaving 14 bases between. The germline V gene encodes CDR1 SEHNR and CDR2 FQNEAQ (reference sequence). The CDR3 loop spans 17 amino acids. CDR3 in amino acids: CASSLEYGVLAKNIQYF. CDR3 coding DNA: TGTGCCAGCAGCTTAGAGTATGGGGTGTTGGCCAAAAACATTCAGTACTTC.

This clonotype was seen at least ten times. The rearrangement joins TRBV5-5 to TRBJ2-3; D possibly corresponds to TRBD2 (5 bases). V dropped 4 bases and J dropped 0 bases, with 12 bases sitting between them. The germline gives CDR1 SGHKS, CDR2 YYEKEE (reference sequence). The CDR3 totals 15 residues. The CDR3 nucleotides read TGTGCCAGCAGCCAGGACTTTCCTAGCACAGATACGCAGTATTTT. Protein product: CASSQDFPSTDTQYF.

This clonotype was seen at least ten times. This rearrangement joins TRBV18 to TRBJ2-1; TRBD2 agrees at 12 bases. Per the germline V gene, CDR1 is KGHSH and CDR2 is LQKENI. Trimming at V came to 3 bases and at J to 6 bases, leaving 6 bases not matched to a gene. The CDR3 runs 16 residues. The CDR3 protein is CASSPTGLAGRNEQFF. In DNA form, the CDR3 reads TGTGCCAGCTCACCTACGGGACTAGCGGGCCGCAATGAGCAGTTCTTC. The complete variable domain, with remaining parts taken from reference TRBV18 and TRBJ2-1, reads NAGVMQNPRHLVRRRGQEARLRCSPMKGHSHVYWYRQLPEEGLKFMVYLQKENIIDESGMPKERFSAEFPKEGPSILRIQQVVRGDSAAYFCASSPTGLAGRNEQFFGPGTRLTVL.

The rearrangement joins TRBV10-3 to TRBJ2-1; 12 bases are a match to TRBD2. Trimming cost V 2 bases and J 6 bases; bases outside gene matches: 2. The CDR3 covers 15 residues. The germline V gene encodes CDR1 ENHRY and CDR2 SYGVKD. The CDR3, as DNA: TGTGCCATCAGTGAGGCTAGCGGGAGGGCCAATGAGCAGTTCTTC. It codes for CAISEASGRANEQFF.

There are many counts of this clonotype. The DNA is omitted, as the CDR3 cannot be located on it reliably, and the CDR3 follows TCRdb's listing. The chain combines TRBV24-1 with TRBJ2-3; TRBD1, as called in the table, went unchecked against the DNA. The germline gives CDR1 KGHDR, CDR2 SFDVKD. Termini included, the CDR3 measures 17 amino acids. CDR3 loop: CATSDLQVFGPGDTQYF.

This clonotype was counted a few times. This rearrangement joins TRBV10-2 to TRBJ2-7, with TRBD1 matching over 12 bases. The V segment lost 11 bases and the J segment 5 bases; nucleotides outside the gene matches: 13. Germline CDR1 WSHSY, CDR2 SAAADI. This CDR3 has 15 residues. CDR3 protein: CAALSGTGGSDEQYF. CDR3 nucleotide sequence: TGCGCCGCTCTCTCCGGGACAGGGGGCTCGGACGAGCAGTACTTC.

This clonotype was seen at least ten times. The V and J genes are TRBV24-1 and TRBJ2-3, with D tentatively TRBD2 (5 bases). Trimming removed 8 bases at V and 2 bases at J, with 13 bases between. The V gene's germline CDR1 is KGHDR and CDR2 SFDVKD. The CDR3 runs 14 residues. The CDR3: CATIIGVNTDTQYF. CDR3 in DNA: TGTGCCACCATCATCGGGGTGAACACAGATACGCAGTATTTT.

This clonotype came up many times. This chain uses TRBV7-8 with TRBJ2-1; a possible D gene is TRBD2 (6 bases). This CDR3 comprises 12 residues. Germline V gene sequence: CDR1 SGHVS, CDR2 FQNEAQ. The V end lost 5 bases, the J end lost 15 bases, and 17 bases lay between the germline ends. The CDR3 spells CASSRSGAYSFF. In nucleotides, the CDR3 is TGTGCCAGCAGCCGCTCGGGAGCTTACTCGTTCTTC.